Listed here are 5 T cell receptor beta chains from one sample, sequenced in a study of blood T cell repertoires in COVID-19. Libraries were prepared by immunoSEQ multiplex PCR; TCRdb keeps only in-frame clonotypes and omits some of them. The table lists about 280,000 clones, approximately 86% of them singletons. The sample consisted of peripheral blood. The receptors were sampled from a woman in her twenties or thirties who had recovered from COVID-19.

CDR3 coding DNA: TGTGCCAGCAGCTTGGTTCAGGGTGAGCAGTACTTC. Translating it yields CASSLVQGEQYF. The chain carries TRBV5-6 and TRBJ2-7; tentative D call: TRBD1 (5 bases). The CDR3 totals 12 residues. Trimming shortened V by 0 bases and J by 7 bases, and 8 bases separated the two germline ends. Germline lookup yields CDR1 SGHDT and CDR2 YYEEEE.

The chain combines TRBV27 with TRBJ2-1, with 11 positions matching TRBD1. The CDR3 loop spans 18 amino acids. V gave up 5 bases and J gave up 5 bases; unmatched junction bases: 14. Germline assignment: CDR1 MNHEY and CDR2 SMNVEV (reference sequence). The CDR3 reads CASSPFTGGTGGNNEQFF. CDR3 in DNA: TGTGCCAGCAGTCCATTCACGGGAGGGACAGGGGGAAACAATGAGCAGTTCTTC.

This sequence joins TRBV5-1 and TRBJ1-5; D call uncertain. CDR1 and CDR2 from the germline V gene are SGHRS and YFSETQ. This CDR3 has 14 residues. V was clipped by 4 bases and J by 2 bases, with 10 bases between them. For the CDR3, the DNA is TGCGCCAGCAGCCCTTCAGGTCGCAATCAGCCCCAGCATTTT. This translates into CASSPSGRNQPQHF.

The genes are TRBV24-1 and TRBJ2-2, with D possibly TRBD1 on 6 matching bases. CDR1 is KGHDR, CDR2 SFDVKD, per germline. V dropped 5 bases and J dropped 1 base, with 16 bases sitting between them. This CDR3 has 17 residues. CDR3 in DNA: TGTGCCACCAGTGGACGCAGGGGAGAAGGGAACACCGGGGAGCTGTTTTTT. Translation gives CATSGRRGEGNTGELFF.

A single count supports this clone. This chain connects TRBV4-2 to TRBJ1-1, with D possibly TRBD1 on 6 matching bases. Per germline, CDR1 LGHNA and CDR2 YNFKEQ. This CDR3 region has 17 residues. V lost 2 bases and J 2 bases, leaving 18 bases between the germline ends. CDR3 loop: CASSQPTTDRTNTEAFF. CDR3 nucleotide sequence: TGTGCCAGCAGCCAACCGACCACGGACAGAACTAACACTGAAGCTTTCTTT.